Below, one TCR beta chain is given with its context. This entry comes from a study of CD8 T cells in Susac syndrome. V gave up 5 bases and J gave up 7 bases, with 5 bases separating them. This CDR3 comprises 11 residues. Germline V gene sequence: CDR1 SNHLY, CDR2 FYNNEI. Random hexamers were used to reverse transcribe roughly 0.45 to 1 ug of RNA. TCRdb reprocessed the immunoSEQ multiplex PCR reads with MiXCR, giving one entry per CDR3 protein. The sample carries some 190,000 distinct CDR3 sequences, roughly 94% recorded once. Sequenced input: CD4+ T cells from PBMCs. This sequence joins TRBV2 and TRBJ2-2; D uncertain. The TCR sequence derives from a human donor in good health. CDR3 sequence reads: CASSKSGELFF. The CDR3 coding sequence is TGTGCCAGCAGTAAAAGCGGGGAGCTGTTTTTT.